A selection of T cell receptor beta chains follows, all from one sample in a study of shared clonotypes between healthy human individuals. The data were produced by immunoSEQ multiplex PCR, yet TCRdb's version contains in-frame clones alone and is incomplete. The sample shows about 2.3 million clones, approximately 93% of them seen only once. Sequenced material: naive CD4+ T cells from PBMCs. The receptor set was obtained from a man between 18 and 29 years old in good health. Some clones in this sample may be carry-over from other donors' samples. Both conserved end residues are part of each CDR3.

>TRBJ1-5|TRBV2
CASAQDRGRNQPQHF
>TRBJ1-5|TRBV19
CASTGFWGLGNQPQHF
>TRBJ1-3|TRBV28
CASSSLGRGGLGNTIYF
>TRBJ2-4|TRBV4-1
CASSQGTVAKNIQYF
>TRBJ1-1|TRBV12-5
CASGPSGGRSTEAFF
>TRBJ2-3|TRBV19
CASSPWGAADTQYF
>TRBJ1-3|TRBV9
CASSRGDTSGNTIYF
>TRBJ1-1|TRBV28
CASTPTVWGNTEAFF
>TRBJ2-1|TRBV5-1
CASSFGLAGVRSYNEQFF
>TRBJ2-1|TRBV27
CASSLYRTSGSGYNEQFF
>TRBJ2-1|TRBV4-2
CASSQVQGSGRALFF
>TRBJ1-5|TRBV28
CASSPGGSNQPQHF
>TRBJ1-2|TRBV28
CASSFPVGQGNIGGYGYTF
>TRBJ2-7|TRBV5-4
CASSRPGRRGDYEQYF
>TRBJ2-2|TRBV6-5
CASSYSFRAGSGELFF
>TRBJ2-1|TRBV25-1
CASSAPGGRFEQFF
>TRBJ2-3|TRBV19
CASIQAGTDTQYF
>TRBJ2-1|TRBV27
CASSSPGQDYNEQFF
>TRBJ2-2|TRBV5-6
CASSLMFRNTGELFF
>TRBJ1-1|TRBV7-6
CASSYLQGGDGEAFF
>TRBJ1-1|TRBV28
CASRLRWTTFF
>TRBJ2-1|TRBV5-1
CASAPEGLANNEQFF
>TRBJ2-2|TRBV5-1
CASRVGEYTGELFF
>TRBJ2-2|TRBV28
CASSLWSTGELFF
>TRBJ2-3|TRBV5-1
CASSSPPNTDTQYF
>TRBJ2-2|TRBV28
CASTVGTGGTGELFF
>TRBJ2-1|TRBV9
CASSVRTSGFYNEQFF
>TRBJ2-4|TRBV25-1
CASSLGDRGRDIQYF
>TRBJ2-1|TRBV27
CASSLFRGALSEQFF
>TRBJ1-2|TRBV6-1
CASSGGDGSLEAYYGYTF
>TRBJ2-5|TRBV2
CASSEGTSGETQYF
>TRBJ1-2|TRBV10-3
CAISESGIRGLSGYTF
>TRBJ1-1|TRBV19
CASNWGNTEAFF
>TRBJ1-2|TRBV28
CASSSPYGYTF
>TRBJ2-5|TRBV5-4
CASSRSGQETQYF
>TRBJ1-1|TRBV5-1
CASSPYGGSHTEAFF
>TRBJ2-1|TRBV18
CASSPRQAPYNEQFF
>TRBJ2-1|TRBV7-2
CASSLVSVVSGNEQFF
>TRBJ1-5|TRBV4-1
CASSPTGGDQPQHF
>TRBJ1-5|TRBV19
CASTPREGVGNQPQHF
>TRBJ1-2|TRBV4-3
CASSQVFWDSYGYTF
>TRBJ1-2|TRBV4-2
CASSQLQLSGIGYGYTF
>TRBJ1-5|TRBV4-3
CASSQDFSSLWQPQHF
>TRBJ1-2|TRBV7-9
CASSQDHGFSGYTF
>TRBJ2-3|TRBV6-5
CASSSRWGQDTQYF
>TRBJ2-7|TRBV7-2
CASSPGLASVEQYF
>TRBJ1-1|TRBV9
CASSVGAGNRAFF
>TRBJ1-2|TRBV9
CASSVGAGLNYGYTF
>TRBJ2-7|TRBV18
CASSPSGTGPYEQYF
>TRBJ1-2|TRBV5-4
CASSSGTGINYGYTF
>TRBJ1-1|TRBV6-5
CASSYSWGRGTTEAFF
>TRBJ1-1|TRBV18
CASSAAENTEAFF
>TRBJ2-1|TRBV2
CASSSGTGNEQFF
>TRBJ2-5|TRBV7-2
CASSFMRPDANAQYF
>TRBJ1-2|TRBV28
CASTPGLRGYTF
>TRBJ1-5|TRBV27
CASRSLGAGGPDQPQHF